A selection of T cell receptor beta chains follows, all from one sample in a study of blood T cell repertoires in COVID-19. Here immunoSEQ multiplex PCR was the method, and the copy in TCRdb shows in-frame clones only, minus some. The data show 30,000 to 40,000 clones, with approximately 85% seen just once and roughly two fifths held by the top ten. The specimen sequenced was peripheral blood. The receptors here all came from a man aged 55 to 70 with active or convalescent COVID-19. Both conserved end residues are part of each CDR3. The size field is filled for only some rows; it gives once, few, many or a size class.

j_call,v_call,clone_size,cdr3_aa
TRBJ1-3,TRBV3-1/TRBV3-2,.,CASSQYTDGNTIYF
TRBJ2-1,TRBV27,.,CASSLRLAGGMNEQFF
TRBJ2-2,TRBV27,.,CASSRGNTGELFF
TRBJ1-3,TRBV5-1,.,CASSAGQSGNTIYF
TRBJ2-5,TRBV6-2/TRBV6-3,.,CASSSGTGGETQYF
TRBJ2-5,TRBV5-6,.,CASSFRTSGRVETQYF
TRBJ1-4,TRBV14,.,CASSQNLNEKLFF
TRBJ2-3,TRBV10-3,.,CAISGQGTDTQYF
TRBJ1-6,TRBV6-5,once,CASSPLTGSGSPLHF
TRBJ1-6,TRBV19,.,CASRRRGSPLHF
TRBJ1-1,TRBV5-1,.,CASSLNWERTEAFF
TRBJ1-6,TRBV4-3,.,CASSQDSGFNSPLHF
TRBJ2-3,TRBV19,.,CSAGSTDTQYF
TRBJ2-1,TRBV6-6,.,CASRLAVGYNEQFF
TRBJ2-1,TRBV2,.,CASRGTSGSYNEQFF
TRBJ1-1,TRBV7-2,.,CASSSTKTTEAFF
TRBJ2-3,TRBV19,.,CASSMGGASTDTQYF
TRBJ2-1,TRBV11-2,.,CASSLGLNNEQFF
TRBJ1-5,TRBV10-2,few,CASSEFSGVQPQHF
TRBJ1-6,TRBV19,.,CASSPRTGVNSPLHF
TRBJ2-1,TRBV5-1,.,CASSPSRQGVDEQFF
TRBJ2-5,TRBV11-2,.,CASSSGGGREGQETQYF
TRBJ1-1,TRBV19,.,CASTPRRRDTEAFF
TRBJ2-1,TRBV9,.,CASSVEGKVSVSYNEQFF
TRBJ1-4,TRBV19,.,CASSNRGEKLFF
TRBJ1-2,TRBV27,once,CASKDRGFGYTF
TRBJ1-2,TRBV7-9,.,CASSLVSGGYGYTF
TRBJ1-2,TRBV4-3,.,CASSQTRESYGYTF
TRBJ1-4,TRBV7-9,once,CASSQWGTGGFGEKLFF
TRBJ2-2,TRBV24-1,.,CATSDTDREADTGELFF
TRBJ1-5,TRBV19,.,CASSMRGQGSNQPQHF
TRBJ2-2,TRBV7-9,.,CASSKTGTRWTGELFF
TRBJ1-5,TRBV10-3,.,CAISGSSNQPQHF
TRBJ2-1,TRBV5-1,.,CASSSSGGYNEQFF
TRBJ2-1,TRBV7-9,.,CASSLAELYNEQFF
TRBJ2-5,TRBV5-1,few,CASSGVRGGATETQYF
TRBJ2-5,TRBV24-1,.,CATSDPVGSVETQYF
TRBJ1-2,TRBV7-8,once,CASSSRTTYGYTF
TRBJ1-1,TRBV18,.,CASSPLGATGAEAFF
TRBJ1-6,TRBV27,.,CASSFKGESPLHF
TRBJ2-5,TRBV20-1,.,CSAISTEAQYF
TRBJ2-5,TRBV10-2,.,CASTGGETQYF
TRBJ1-4,TRBV5-1,.,CASSSGGKTGMEKLFF
TRBJ1-6,TRBV5-1,.,CASGEGVRSPLHF
TRBJ2-5,TRBV19,.,CASWDRVGETQYF
TRBJ1-6,TRBV6-5,.,CASSYSTAYNSPLHF
TRBJ2-5,TRBV13,.,CASSLELEETQYF
TRBJ2-5,TRBV7-2,.,CASSLHGTDQETQYF
TRBJ2-1,TRBV28,.,CATITSSYNEQFF
TRBJ1-1,TRBV6-2/TRBV6-3,.,CASSYGRTIPTEAFF
TRBJ2-2,TRBV20-1,few,CSASLDRRNTGELFF
TRBJ1-4,TRBV5-1,.,CASSLIGQGGGKLFF
TRBJ1-5,TRBV3-1/TRBV3-2,few,CASSQEAEDQPQHF
TRBJ2-3,TRBV5-8,.,CASSLRAGDTQYF
TRBJ2-4,TRBV2,once,CASAAGTALAKNIQYF
TRBJ1-5,TRBV10-2,.,CASSRTSREQPQHF
TRBJ1-1,TRBV3-1/TRBV3-2,.,CASSQPTGQSSAFF
TRBJ1-1,TRBV7-9,.,CASSLRQGPNTEAFF
TRBJ1-6,TRBV4-1,few,CASSQEKGVRGSPLHF
TRBJ2-3,TRBV30,once,CAWSVLAGDGDTQYF